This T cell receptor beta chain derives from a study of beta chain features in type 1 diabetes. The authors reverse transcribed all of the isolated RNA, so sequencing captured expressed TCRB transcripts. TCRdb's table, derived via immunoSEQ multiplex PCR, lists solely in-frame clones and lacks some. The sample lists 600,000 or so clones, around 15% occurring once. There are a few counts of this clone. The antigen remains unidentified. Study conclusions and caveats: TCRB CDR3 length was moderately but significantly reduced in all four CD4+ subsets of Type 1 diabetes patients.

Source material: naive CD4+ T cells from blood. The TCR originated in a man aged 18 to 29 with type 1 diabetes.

The CDR3 loop is CSGQGQNTEAFF. DNA of the CDR3: TGCAGCGGCCAGGGACAGAACACTGAAGCTTTCTTT. The genes are TRBV29-1 and TRBJ1-1; tentative D call: TRBD1 (6 bases). Trimming stripped 7 bases from V and 1 base from J, with 10 bases between. Germline CDR1 reads SQVTM; CDR2 reads ANQGSEA. The CDR3 loop spans 12 amino acids.